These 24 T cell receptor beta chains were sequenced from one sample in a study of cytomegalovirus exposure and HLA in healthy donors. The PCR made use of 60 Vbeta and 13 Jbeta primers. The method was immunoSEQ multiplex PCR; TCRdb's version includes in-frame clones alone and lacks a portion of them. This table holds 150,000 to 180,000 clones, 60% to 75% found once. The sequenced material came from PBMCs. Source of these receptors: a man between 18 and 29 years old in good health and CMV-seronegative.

The CDR3 is CASSLAGTGRNGYTF. DNA of the CDR3: TGCGCCAGCAGCTTGGCCGGGACAGGGAGGAATGGCTACACCTTC. The V and J genes are TRBV5-1 and TRBJ1-2; 9 nucleotides align to TRBD1. V shed 0 bases, J shed 6 bases, and the junction held 6 bases outside the gene matches. The CDR3 runs to 15 residues. In germline, CDR1 is SGHRS, CDR2 YFSETQ.

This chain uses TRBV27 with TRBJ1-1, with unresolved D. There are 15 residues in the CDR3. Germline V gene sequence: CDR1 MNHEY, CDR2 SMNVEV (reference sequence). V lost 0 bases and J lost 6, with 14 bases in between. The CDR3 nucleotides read TGTGCCAGCAGTTTATCCACAGAAATTTTATCTGAAGCTTTCTTT. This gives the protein CASSLSTEILSEAFF.

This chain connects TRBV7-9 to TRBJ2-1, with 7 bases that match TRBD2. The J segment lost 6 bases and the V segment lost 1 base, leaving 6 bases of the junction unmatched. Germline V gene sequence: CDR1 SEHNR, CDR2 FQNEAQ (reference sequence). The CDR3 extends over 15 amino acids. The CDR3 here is CASSLVPPSGNEQFF. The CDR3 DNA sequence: TGTGCCAGCAGCTTAGTCCCCCCTAGCGGCAATGAGCAGTTCTTC.

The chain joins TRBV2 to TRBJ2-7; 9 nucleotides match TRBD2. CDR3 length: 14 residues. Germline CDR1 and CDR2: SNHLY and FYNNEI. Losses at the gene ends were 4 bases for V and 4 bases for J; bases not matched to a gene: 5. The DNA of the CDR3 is TGTGCCAGCAGTGTCTCTAGCGGGGTTTACGAGCAGTACTTC. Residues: CASSVSSGVYEQYF.

The CDR3 protein is CASSSEGHHSYEQYV. The CDR3 DNA reads TGTGCCAGCAGCTCGGAGGGGCACCACTCCTACGAGCAGTACGTC. The chain joins TRBV6-1 to TRBJ2-7, with D possibly being TRBD2 (6 bases). The CDR3 consists of 15 residues. Germline CDR1 reads MNHNS; CDR2 reads SASEGT. V gave up 6 bases and J gave up 0 bases, with 15 bases separating them.

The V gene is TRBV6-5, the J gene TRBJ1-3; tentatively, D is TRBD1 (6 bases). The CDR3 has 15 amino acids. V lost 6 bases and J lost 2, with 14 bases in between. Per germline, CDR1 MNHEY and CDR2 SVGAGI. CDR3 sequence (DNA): TGTGCCAGCAGGTTGACCAGGGGAACTGGAAACACCATATATTTT. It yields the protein CASRLTRGTGNTIYF.

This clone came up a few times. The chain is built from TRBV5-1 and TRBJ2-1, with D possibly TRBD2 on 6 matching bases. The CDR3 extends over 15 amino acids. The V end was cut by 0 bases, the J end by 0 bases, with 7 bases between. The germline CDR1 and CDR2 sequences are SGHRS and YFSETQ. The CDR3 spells CASSLEGGSYNEQFF. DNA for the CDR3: TGCGCCAGCAGCTTGGAGGGAGGCTCCTACAATGAGCAGTTCTTC. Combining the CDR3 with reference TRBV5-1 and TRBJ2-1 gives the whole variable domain KAGVTQTPRYLIKTRGQQVTLSCSPISGHRSVSWYQQTPGQGLQFLFEYFSETQRNKGNFPGRFSGRQFSNSRSEMNVSTLELGDSALYLCASSLEGGSYNEQFFGPGTRLTVL.

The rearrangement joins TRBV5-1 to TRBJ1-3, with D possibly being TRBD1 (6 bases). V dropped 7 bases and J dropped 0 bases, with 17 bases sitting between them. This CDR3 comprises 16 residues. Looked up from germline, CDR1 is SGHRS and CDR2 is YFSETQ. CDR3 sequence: CASAQVGQNSGNTIYF. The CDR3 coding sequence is TGCGCCAGCGCGCAGGTCGGACAGAACTCTGGAAACACCATATATTTT.

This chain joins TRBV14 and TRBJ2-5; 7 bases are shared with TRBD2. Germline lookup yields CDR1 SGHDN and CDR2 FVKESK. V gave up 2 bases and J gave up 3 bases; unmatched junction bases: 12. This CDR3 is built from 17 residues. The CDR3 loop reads CASSQSLSGGPEETQYF. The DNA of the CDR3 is TGTGCCAGCAGCCAAAGTCTGTCGGGGGGACCCGAAGAGACCCAGTACTTC. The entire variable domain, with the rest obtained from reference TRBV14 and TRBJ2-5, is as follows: EAGVTQFPSHSVIEKGQTVTLRCDPISGHDNLYWYRRVMGKEIKFLLHFVKESKQDESGMPNNRFLAERTGGTYSTLKVQPAELEDSGVYFCASSQSLSGGPEETQYFGPGTRLLVL.

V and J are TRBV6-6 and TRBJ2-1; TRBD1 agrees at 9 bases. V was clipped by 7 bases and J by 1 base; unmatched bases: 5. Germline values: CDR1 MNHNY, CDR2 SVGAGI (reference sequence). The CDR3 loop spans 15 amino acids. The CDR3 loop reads CASIATGGSYNEQFF. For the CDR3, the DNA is TGTGCCAGCATTGCGACAGGGGGGTCCTACAATGAGCAGTTCTTC.

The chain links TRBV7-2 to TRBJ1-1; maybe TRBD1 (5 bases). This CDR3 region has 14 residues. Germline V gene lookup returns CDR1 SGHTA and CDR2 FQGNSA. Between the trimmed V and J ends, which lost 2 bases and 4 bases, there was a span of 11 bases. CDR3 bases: TGTGCCAGCAGCTTAACCCTAGGGGTCACTGAAGCTTTCTTT. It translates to CASSLTLGVTEAFF.

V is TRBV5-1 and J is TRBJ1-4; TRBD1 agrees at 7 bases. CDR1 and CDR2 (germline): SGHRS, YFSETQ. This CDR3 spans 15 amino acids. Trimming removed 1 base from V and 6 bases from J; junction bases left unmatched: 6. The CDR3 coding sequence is TGCGCCAGCAGCTTGCGGGGACAGATAGATGAAAAACTGTTTTTT. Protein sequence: CASSLRGQIDEKLFF.

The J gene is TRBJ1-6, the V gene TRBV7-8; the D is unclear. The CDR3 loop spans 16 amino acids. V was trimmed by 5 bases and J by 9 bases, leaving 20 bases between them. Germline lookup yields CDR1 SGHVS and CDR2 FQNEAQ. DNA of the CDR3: TGTGCCAGCAGCCCTAAAAACGGGGTATTCAGTTCACCCCTCCACTTT. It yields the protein CASSPKNGVFSSPLHF.

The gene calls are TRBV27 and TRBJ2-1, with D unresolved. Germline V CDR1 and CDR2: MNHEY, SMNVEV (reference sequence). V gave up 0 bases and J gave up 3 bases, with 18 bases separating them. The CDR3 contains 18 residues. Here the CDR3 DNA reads TGTGCCAGCAGTTTATCATCGACTGCTTTGACCCGCTACAATGAGCAGTTCTTC. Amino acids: CASSLSSTALTRYNEQFF.

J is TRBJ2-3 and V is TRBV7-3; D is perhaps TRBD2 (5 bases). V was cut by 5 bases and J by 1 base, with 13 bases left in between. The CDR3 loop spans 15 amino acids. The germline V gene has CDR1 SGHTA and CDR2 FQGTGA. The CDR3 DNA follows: TGTGCCAGCAGCCAAAGCCTCGGGGGCACAGATACGCAGTATTTT. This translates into CASSQSLGGTDTQYF.

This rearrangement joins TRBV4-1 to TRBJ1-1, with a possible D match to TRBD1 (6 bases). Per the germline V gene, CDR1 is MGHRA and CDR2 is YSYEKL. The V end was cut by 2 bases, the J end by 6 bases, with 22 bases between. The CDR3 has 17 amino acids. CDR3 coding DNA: TGCGCCAGCAGCCAAAAGAGGGGGACACAAACCACGGCTGAAGCTTTCTTT. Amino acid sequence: CASSQKRGTQTTAEAFF.

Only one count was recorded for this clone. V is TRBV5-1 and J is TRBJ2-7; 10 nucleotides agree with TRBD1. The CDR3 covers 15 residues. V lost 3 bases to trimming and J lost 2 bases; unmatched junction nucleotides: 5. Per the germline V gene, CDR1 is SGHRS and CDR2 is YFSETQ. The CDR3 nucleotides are TGCGCCAGCAGCTCCGGACAGGGGGGGGCCTACGAGCAGTACGTC. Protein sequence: CASSSGQGGAYEQYV.

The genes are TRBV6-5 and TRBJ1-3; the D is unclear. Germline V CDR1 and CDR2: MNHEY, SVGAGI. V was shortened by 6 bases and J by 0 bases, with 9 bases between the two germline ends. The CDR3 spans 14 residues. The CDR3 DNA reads TGTGCCAGCAGATCGGTGAGCTCTGGAAACACCATATATTTT. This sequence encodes CASRSVSSGNTIYF.

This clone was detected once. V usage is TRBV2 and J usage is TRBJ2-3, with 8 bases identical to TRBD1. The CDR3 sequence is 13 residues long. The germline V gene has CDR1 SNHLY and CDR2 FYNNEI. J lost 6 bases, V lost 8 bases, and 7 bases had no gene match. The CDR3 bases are TGTGCCAGCTCGCAGGGGGCATTGGATACGCAGTATTTT. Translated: CASSQGALDTQYF. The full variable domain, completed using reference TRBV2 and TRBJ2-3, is EPEVTQTPSHQVTQMGQEVILRCVPISNHLYFYWYRQILGQKVEFLVSFYNNEISEKSEIFDDQFSVERPDGSNFTLKIRSTKLEDSAMYFCASSQGALDTQYFGPGTRLTVL.

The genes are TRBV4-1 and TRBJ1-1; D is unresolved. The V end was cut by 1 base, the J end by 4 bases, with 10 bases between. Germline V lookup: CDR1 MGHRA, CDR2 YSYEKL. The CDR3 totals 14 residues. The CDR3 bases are TGCGCCAGCAGCCAAGGAACAGCATTCACTGAAGCTTTCTTT. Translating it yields CASSQGTAFTEAFF.

The CDR3, as DNA: TGTGCCACCACACCGCCCGGCGGCCCTTACAATGAGCAGTTCTTC. This encodes CATTPPGGPYNEQFF. This rearrangement joins TRBV5-4 to TRBJ2-1; no reliable D call. V lost 9 bases, J lost 4 bases, and 20 bases lay in between. Looked up from germline, CDR1 is SGHNT and CDR2 is YYREEE (reference sequence). This CDR3 contains 15 residues. The full variable domain, its missing parts supplied by reference TRBV5-4 and TRBJ2-1, is ETGVTQSPTHLIKTRGQQVTLRCSSQSGHNTVSWYQQALGQGPQFIFQYYREEENGRGNFPPRFSGLQFPNYSSELNVNALELDDSALYLCATTPPGGPYNEQFFGPGTRLTVL.

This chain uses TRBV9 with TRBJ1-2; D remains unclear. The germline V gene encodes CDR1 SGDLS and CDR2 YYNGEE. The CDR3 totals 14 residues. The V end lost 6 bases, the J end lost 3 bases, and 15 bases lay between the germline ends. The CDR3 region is CASTSGGGDYGYTF. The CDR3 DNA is TGTGCCAGCACCTCGGGAGGCGGTGACTATGGCTACACCTTC. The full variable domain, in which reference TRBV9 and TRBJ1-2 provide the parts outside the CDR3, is DSGVTQTPKHLITATGQRVTLRCSPRSGDLSVYWYQQSLDQGLQFLIQYYNGEERAKGNILERFSAQQFPDLHSELNLSSLELGDSALYFCASTSGGGDYGYTFGSGTRLTVV.

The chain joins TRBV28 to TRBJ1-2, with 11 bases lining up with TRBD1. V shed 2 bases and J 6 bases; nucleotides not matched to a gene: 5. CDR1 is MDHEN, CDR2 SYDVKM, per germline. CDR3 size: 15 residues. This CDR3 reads CASSLAGQGAHGYTF. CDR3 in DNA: TGTGCCAGCAGTTTAGCTGGACAGGGGGCCCATGGCTACACCTTC.

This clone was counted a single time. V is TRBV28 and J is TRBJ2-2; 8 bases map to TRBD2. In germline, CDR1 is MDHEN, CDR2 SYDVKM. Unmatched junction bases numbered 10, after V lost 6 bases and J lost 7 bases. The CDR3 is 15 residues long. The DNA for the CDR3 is TGTGCCAGCAGGACGTCGGGGGGGACGGGCGGGGAGCTGTTTTTT. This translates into CASRTSGGTGGELFF.